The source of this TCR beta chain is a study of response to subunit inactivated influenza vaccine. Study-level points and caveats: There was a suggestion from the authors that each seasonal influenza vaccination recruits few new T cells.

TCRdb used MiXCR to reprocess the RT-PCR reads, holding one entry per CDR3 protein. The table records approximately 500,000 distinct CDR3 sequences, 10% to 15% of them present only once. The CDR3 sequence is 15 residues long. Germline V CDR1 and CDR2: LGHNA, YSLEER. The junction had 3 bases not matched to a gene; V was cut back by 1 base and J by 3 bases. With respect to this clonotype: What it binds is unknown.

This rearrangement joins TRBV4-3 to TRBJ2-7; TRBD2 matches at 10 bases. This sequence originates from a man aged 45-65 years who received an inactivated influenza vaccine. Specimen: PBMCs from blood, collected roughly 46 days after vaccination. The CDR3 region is CASSQGTSGLYEQYF. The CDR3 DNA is TGCGCCAGCAGCCAAGGGACTAGCGGACTCTACGAGCAGTACTTC.